The 24 T cell receptor beta chains below come from one sample, sequenced in a study of shared clonotypes between healthy human individuals. Using immunoSEQ multiplex PCR, the repertoire was profiled, and TCRdb retains in-frame clones only, with some absent. This sample carries roughly 500,000 clones, about 78% of them seen once, and the ten largest clones take around 12%. Material: PBMCs. These receptors came from a woman aged 40 to 55 in good health. Some clones in this sample may be carry-over from other donors' samples.

This chain uses TRBV29-1 with TRBJ1-6, with D possibly being TRBD1 (5 bases). V lost 5 bases, J lost 10 bases, and 12 bases lay in between. This CDR3 spans 12 amino acids. In germline, CDR1 is SQVTM, CDR2 ANQGSEA. CDR3 sequence reads: CSVSAKGSPLHF. The CDR3 DNA follows: TGCAGCGTTTCCGCCAAGGGGTCACCCCTCCACTTT.

The J gene is TRBJ2-3, the V gene TRBV21-1; the DNA was not used to check the table's D call, TRBD2. TRBV21-1 is a pseudogene locus. CDR3 size: 24 residues. The CDR3 DNA reads TGTGCCAGCAGCATGGGGGGACAGGCGACCGGGACTAGCGGGAAGTTAGTACCCACAGATACGCAGTATTTT. Translated: CASSMGGQATGTSGKLVPTDTQYF.

The chain combines TRBV5-6 with TRBJ1-2; weak D call: TRBD1 (6 bases). The germline CDR1 and CDR2 sequences are SGHDT and YYEEEE. Trimming stripped 0 bases from V and 6 bases from J, with 12 bases between. The CDR3 sequence is 14 residues long. The CDR3 loop reads CASSLANRDHGYTF. The CDR3 coding sequence is TGTGCCAGCAGCTTGGCCAACAGGGACCATGGCTACACCTTC.

The chain joins TRBV21-1 to TRBJ1-4; TRBD1 is the table's D call, not checked against the DNA. TRBV21-1 constitutes a pseudogene. CDR3 length equals 14 residues. The CDR3 DNA follows: TGTGCCAGCAGCCTGGACAGGAGGAATGAAAAACTGTTTTTT. Translation: CASSLDRRNEKLFF.

The chain links TRBV7-9 to TRBJ1-6; the match to TRBD1 covers 7 bases. The CDR3 is made up of 15 amino acids. With 6 bases clipped from V and 5 bases from J, the junction kept 7 bases outside the gene matches. Germline V gene data show CDR1 as SEHNR and CDR2 as FQNEAQ (reference sequence). CDR3 sequence: CASRRGTVNNSPLHF. The CDR3 nucleotides are TGTGCCAGCAGACGGGGGACAGTCAATAATTCACCCCTCCACTTT.

This clone turned up a few times. The chain combines TRBV6-1 with TRBJ2-6, with D hard to call. Trimming removed 6 bases from V and 0 bases from J, with 9 bases in between. The CDR3 covers 15 residues. Germline V gene data show CDR1 as MNHNS and CDR2 as SASEGT. CDR3 region: CASSWVSSGANVLTF. In DNA form, the CDR3 reads TGTGCCAGCAGCTGGGTCAGCTCTGGGGCCAACGTCCTGACTTTC.

This chain links TRBV7-6 with TRBJ2-1; D not certain. The V and J ends lost 5 bases and 8 bases respectively, with 16 bases between them. The CDR3 loop spans 14 amino acids. Germline V gives CDR1 SGHVS, CDR2 FNYEAQ. In nucleotides, the CDR3 is TGTGCCAGCAGCCCAATCGACAATAACCATGAGCAGTTCTTC. This translates into CASSPIDNNHEQFF.

This sequence joins TRBV2 and TRBJ1-5, with 10 bases identical to TRBD1. The CDR3 spans 14 residues. Germline V gene lookup returns CDR1 SNHLY and CDR2 FYNNEI. After removal of 8 bases from V and 4 bases from J, the junction contained 5 bases not matched to a gene. The CDR3 protein is CASGLGQGNQPQHF. The CDR3 region has the DNA TGTGCCAGCGGCCTGGGACAGGGGAATCAGCCCCAGCATTTT. Filled out from reference TRBV2 and TRBJ1-5, the complete variable domain reads EPEVTQTPSHQVTQMGQEVILRCVPISNHLYFYWYRQILGQKVEFLVSFYNNEISEKSEIFDDQFSVERPDGSNFTLKIRSTKLEDSAMYFCASGLGQGNQPQHFGDGTRLSIL.

J is TRBJ2-5 and V is TRBV7-9; tentative D call: TRBD2 (5 bases). V was cut by 5 bases and J by 5 bases, with 18 bases left in between. CDR3 length: 15 amino acids. Germline V CDR1 and CDR2: SEHNR, FQNEAQ (reference sequence). CDR3 coding DNA: TGTGCCAGCAGCCCCCCAGAGGCTAGCCCCGAGACCCAGTACTTC. Translating gives CASSPPEASPETQYF.

The chain couples TRBV9 to TRBJ1-2, with 7 bases matching TRBD1. This CDR3 has 15 amino acids. The germline gives CDR1 SGDLS, CDR2 YYNGEE. V trimming: 3 bases; J trimming: 0 bases; junction bases outside the gene matches: 5. This CDR3 reads CASSDPGQSNYGYTF. For the CDR3, the DNA is TGTGCCAGCAGCGACCCGGGACAGTCTAACTATGGCTACACCTTC.

V is TRBV6-5 and J is TRBJ2-5; 7 bases agree with TRBD2. CDR3 length: 16 residues. Germline V gene sequence: CDR1 MNHEY, CDR2 SVGAGI. The junction had 5 bases not matched to a gene; V was cut back by 0 bases and J by 1 base. CDR3 loop: CASSYSGGGSQETQYF. The CDR3 DNA reads as TGTGCCAGCAGTTACTCTGGGGGGGGGAGCCAAGAGACCCAGTACTTC.

This clone was seen just once. This likely reflects a read error, since a far larger clone is one base away. The sample holds other DNA sequences that translate to the same CDR3. This chain links TRBV5-7 with TRBJ2-7; 10 bases are a match to TRBD1. TRBV5-7 falls under the ORF class, with uncertain function. This CDR3 is 19 amino acids long. With V trimmed by 2 bases and J by 1 base, 15 bases remained unmatched. The CDR3 region has the DNA TGTGCCAGCAGCTTAGCGGTGAGGACAGGGGGACTGGGGTCCTACGAGCAGTACTTC. It codes for CASSLAVRTGGLGSYEQYF.

This chain connects TRBV15 to TRBJ1-5, with 9 bases aligning to TRBD1. Germline V gene lookup returns CDR1 LNHNV and CDR2 YYDKDF (reference sequence). V was pared by 3 bases and J by 6 bases, with 3 bases of the junction left unmatched. The CDR3 contains 14 residues. The DNA for the CDR3 is TGTGCCACCAGCAGGGACAGGGGAGTTCAGCCCCAGCATTTT. Residues: CATSRDRGVQPQHF.

The V call is TRBV4-1, the J call TRBJ2-2; TRBD2 aligns across 8 bases. This CDR3 contains 16 residues. V lost 4 bases and J lost 0; bases outside the gene matches: 4. In germline, CDR1 is MGHRA, CDR2 YSYEKL. The CDR3 region is CASSRLAGPNTGELFF. CDR3 DNA sequence: TGCGCCAGCAGCCGCCTAGCGGGCCCGAACACCGGGGAGCTGTTTTTT.

The rearrangement joins TRBV25-1 to TRBJ1-1; 10 positions agree with TRBD1. Trimming took 5 bases from V and 11 from J; bases not matched to a gene: 11. Per germline, CDR1 MGHDK and CDR2 SYGVNS. The CDR3 contains 14 residues. The CDR3 is CASSTPTGGDSAFF. The CDR3 region has the DNA TGTGCCAGCAGTACCCCGACAGGGGGCGACTCGGCTTTCTTT.

V is TRBV7-2 and J is TRBJ2-1; 7 nucleotides match TRBD2. The CDR3 spans 13 residues. Trimming cost V 2 bases and J 6 bases; bases outside gene matches: 1. CDR1 is SGHTA and CDR2 is FQGNSA in the germline V gene. The CDR3 DNA is TGTGCCAGCAGCTTAAGGACTAGCAATGAGCAGTTCTTC. Translation gives CASSLRTSNEQFF.

With regard to this clone: This may come from a read error, since a much larger clone is one base off. Other nucleotide sequences from this sample produce the same CDR3. This chain links TRBV7-3 with TRBJ2-2; TRBD2 agrees at 12 bases. The CDR3 has 17 residues. V lost 5 bases and J lost 1; bases outside the gene matches: 5. Germline values: CDR1 SGHTA, CDR2 FQGTGA. The DNA of the CDR3 is TGTGCCAGCAGCCAACTAGCGGGGGGCCTGAACACCGGGGAGCTGTTTTTT. Its translation is CASSQLAGGLNTGELFF.

The V and J genes are TRBV19 and TRBJ2-1, with 7 bases matching TRBD2. Germline trimming cut 10 bases from V and 9 bases from J; bases unmatched to any gene: 18. The CDR3 totals 15 residues. CDR1 and CDR2 from the germline V gene are LNHDA and SQIVND (reference sequence). DNA for the CDR3: TGTGCCACGAACCCGAGACCACTAGCGCTGGGTGAGCAGTTCTTC. It is translated as CATNPRPLALGEQFF.

V is TRBV9 and J is TRBJ2-5; 12 bases fit TRBD2. The germline V gene has CDR1 SGDLS and CDR2 YYNGEE. Trimming cost V 4 bases and J 5 bases; bases outside gene matches: 3. This CDR3 comprises 14 residues. DNA of the CDR3: TGTGCCAGCAGCTCGACTAGCGGGAGTGAGACCCAGTACTTC. It is translated as CASSSTSGSETQYF.

The genes are TRBV13 and TRBJ2-1; D perhaps matches TRBD2 (6 bases). The germline CDR1 and CDR2 sequences are PRHDT and FYEKMQ (reference sequence). The V end lost 5 bases, the J end lost 7 bases, and 18 bases lay between the germline ends. The CDR3 runs to 15 residues. This chain's CDR3 is CASSQRREMRNEQFF. DNA for the CDR3: TGTGCCAGCAGCCAGAGGAGGGAAATGAGGAATGAGCAGTTCTTC.

The J gene is TRBJ1-1, the V gene TRBV4-2; possible D gene TRBD1, 5 bases. Trimming took off 2 bases at V and 1 base at J, with 11 bases between the two ends. The CDR3 is 15 residues long. Germline V CDR1 and CDR2: LGHNA, YNFKEQ. The CDR3 sequence is CASSQYRGTNTEAFF. CDR3 DNA sequence: TGTGCCAGCAGCCAATATCGGGGGACGAACACTGAAGCTTTCTTT.

The J gene is TRBJ2-3, the V gene TRBV7-6; the D gene is possibly TRBD2 (6 bases). Germline V CDR1 and CDR2: SGHVS, FNYEAQ. V was clipped by 7 bases and J by 2 bases, with 10 bases between them. CDR3 length: 13 amino acids. For the CDR3, the DNA is TGTGCCAGCACTAGCGTCCCCACAGATACGCAGTATTTT. Translated: CASTSVPTDTQYF. The full variable domain, rest sourced from reference TRBV7-6 and TRBJ2-3, is GAGVSQSPRYKVTKRGQDVALRCDPISGHVSLYWYRQALGQGPEFLTYFNYEAQQDKSGLPNDRFSAERPEGSISTLTIQRTEQRDSAMYRCASTSVPTDTQYFGPGTRLTVL.

J is TRBJ2-5 and V is TRBV11-3; D perhaps matches TRBD2 (6 bases). Deletions cut 4 bases from V and 1 base from J, with 13 bases between. Germline loops: CDR1 SGHNT, CDR2 YENEEA. The CDR3 covers 15 residues. CDR3 sequence (DNA): TGTGCCAGCAGCTACCTCCGGGACTCCCAAGAGACCCAGTACTTC. It encodes CASSYLRDSQETQYF.

The chain links TRBV6-5 to TRBJ2-7, with D unclear. Trimming took 4 bases from V and 3 from J, leaving 10 bases between them. The CDR3 is 13 amino acids. The germline V gene encodes CDR1 MNHEY and CDR2 SVGAGI. Here the CDR3 DNA reads TGTGCCAGCAGTTTTGGTGCGAGCTACGAGCAGTACTTC. Translating gives CASSFGASYEQYF.